Below, 16 T cell receptor beta chains from the same sample are listed, as sequenced in a study of T cell repertoires in cytomegalovirus infection. Their recognized antigens are unknown. TCRdb itself ran the reads through MiXCR, one entry per CDR3 protein. The repertoire has around 900,000 distinct CDR3 sequences, under 40% of them found once; the top ten carry roughly an eighth. Sequenced material: cultured CD8+ T cells from PBMCs, taken from culture after CMV antigen stimulation. Receptor source: a human donor in good health (CMV status not recorded). Some clones in this sample may be carry-over from other donors' samples.

This clonotype was found a few times. This chain links TRBV19 with TRBJ2-1, with TRBD2 matching 10 bases. Per germline, CDR1 LNHDA and CDR2 SQIVND (reference sequence). The CDR3 covers 15 residues. Losses at the gene ends were 5 bases for V and 3 bases for J; bases not matched to a gene: 4. CDR3 nucleotide sequence: TGTGCCAGTAGTGTTACTAGCGGGATCTACAATGAGCAGTTCTTC. Its translation is CASSVTSGIYNEQFF.

About this clonotype itself: A much larger clone differs by one base, so this may be a read error. J is TRBJ1-5 and V is TRBV7-8; D may be TRBD1 (6 bases). The CDR3 has 17 residues. Germline values: CDR1 SGHVS, CDR2 FQNEAQ. CDR3 in DNA: TGTGCCAACAGCTTAGTTGAGGGGGTTTATAGCAATCAGCCCCAGCATTTT. Amino acids: CANSLVEGVYSNQPQHF.

This chain connects TRBV6-5 to TRBJ1-2, with unresolved D. Trimming removed 2 bases at V and 6 bases at J, with 10 bases between. CDR3 length: 13 residues. Germline-derived CDR1 and CDR2 are MNHEY and SVGAGI. The CDR3 loop is CASSYVQHDGYTF. CDR3 nucleotide sequence: TGTGCCAGCAGTTACGTGCAGCATGATGGCTACACCTTC.

The chain joins TRBV5-1 to TRBJ2-1; 16 bases are shared with TRBD2. The CDR3 runs 18 residues. CDR1 and CDR2 from the germline V gene are SGHRS and YFSETQ. V shed 4 bases and J 2 bases; nucleotides not matched to a gene: 6. CDR3 amino acids: CASSVGTSGGAPYNEQFF. The CDR3 nucleotides read TGCGCCAGCAGCGTCGGGACTAGCGGGGGGGCCCCCTACAATGAGCAGTTCTTC.

The chain combines TRBV5-4 with TRBJ2-1; 10 bases map to TRBD2. The CDR3 loop spans 16 amino acids. Germline-derived CDR1 and CDR2 are SGHNT and YYREEE (reference sequence). Losses at the gene ends were 4 bases for V and 4 bases for J; bases not matched to a gene: 8. Written as DNA, the CDR3 is TGTGCCAGCAGCGTTGCGGCTAGCGGGGGTTACAATGAGCAGTTCTTC. Translation: CASSVAASGGYNEQFF. The entire variable domain, with the rest obtained from reference TRBV5-4 and TRBJ2-1, is as follows: ETGVTQSPTHLIKTRGQQVTLRCSSQSGHNTVSWYQQALGQGPQFIFQYYREEENGRGNFPPRFSGLQFPNYSSELNVNALELDDSALYLCASSVAASGGYNEQFFGPGTRLTVL.

This clonotype appeared many times. This chain links TRBV6-6 with TRBJ1-5; D possibly corresponds to TRBD1 (6 bases). Between the trimmed V and J ends, which lost 2 bases and 2 bases, there was a span of 7 bases. Germline V CDR1 and CDR2: MNHNY, SVGAGI (reference sequence). This CDR3 is built from 14 residues. DNA of the CDR3: TGTGCCAGCAGTTACCGACAGGGCAATCAGCCCCAGCATTTT. It specifies CASSYRQGNQPQHF.

This clonotype came up a few times. The chain's CDR3 is CASTSLEAYNEQFF. The CDR3 DNA reads TGTGCCAGTACCTCACTGGAGGCGTACAATGAGCAGTTCTTC. V is TRBV19 and J is TRBJ2-1, with D perhaps matching TRBD2 (5 bases). Trimming took off 7 bases at V and 4 bases at J, with 14 bases between the two ends. In germline, CDR1 is LNHDA, CDR2 SQIVND (reference sequence). CDR3 size: 14 residues.

V is TRBV5-6 and J is TRBJ1-3; TRBD1 matches 7 bases. Trimming took 0 bases from V and 0 from J; bases not matched to a gene: 6. CDR1 and CDR2 from the germline V gene are SGHDT and YYEEEE. The CDR3 contains 17 residues. The CDR3 is CASSLAGQAGSGNTIYF. The CDR3 nucleotides are TGTGCCAGCAGCTTGGCCGGACAGGCTGGCTCTGGAAACACCATATATTTT.

Only a few counts were recorded for this clonotype. The CDR3 sequence: CASSYSAGGTNEQFF. CDR3 coding DNA: TGTGCCAGCAGTTACTCCGCGGGGGGAACCAATGAGCAGTTCTTC. The chain has TRBV6-5 and TRBJ2-1; 8 bases line up with TRBD2. J gave up 6 bases and V 0 bases, and 4 bases lay outside the gene matches. CDR3 size: 15 residues. Germline V lookup: CDR1 MNHEY, CDR2 SVGAGI.

The chain carries TRBV5-1 and TRBJ2-1; 8 nucleotides align to TRBD1. The germline V gene encodes CDR1 SGHRS and CDR2 YFSETQ. The CDR3 covers 20 residues. Trimming took 4 bases from V and 1 from J; bases not matched to a gene: 19. CDR3 amino acids: CASSRAGTGPLVRSYNEQFF. The CDR3 region has the DNA TGCGCCAGCAGCCGCGCCGGGACAGGCCCTTTAGTCAGATCCTACAATGAGCAGTTCTTC.

This clonotype was counted only a few times. This sequence joins TRBV7-6 and TRBJ2-1, with TRBD2 matching 14 bases. In germline, CDR1 is SGHVS, CDR2 FNYEAQ. V was pared by 5 bases and J by 2 bases, with 8 bases of the junction left unmatched. The CDR3 has 18 amino acids. CDR3: CASSGPGTSGGTYNEQFF. CDR3 in DNA: TGTGCCAGCAGCGGGCCGGGGACTAGCGGGGGCACCTACAATGAGCAGTTCTTC. Complete variable domain (other parts from reference TRBV7-6 and TRBJ2-1): GAGVSQSPRYKVTKRGQDVALRCDPISGHVSLYWYRQALGQGPEFLTYFNYEAQQDKSGLPNDRFSAERPEGSISTLTIQRTEQRDSAMYRCASSGPGTSGGTYNEQFFGPGTRLTVL.

The chain employs TRBV7-6 and TRBJ2-1, with a weak D call TRBD2 (6 bases). There are 16 residues in the CDR3. Trimming took off 1 base at V and 0 bases at J, with 10 bases between the two ends. Germline values: CDR1 SGHVS, CDR2 FNYEAQ. CDR3 sequence reads: CASSLGGGDSYNEQFF. CDR3 sequence (DNA): TGTGCCAGCAGCTTAGGTGGCGGGGACTCCTACAATGAGCAGTTCTTC.

About this clonotype itself: The junction differs from germline at one of its ends, possibly a read error. J is TRBJ2-6 and V is TRBV12-3 or TRBV12-4, with D unclear. The CDR3 is made up of 12 amino acids. The CDR3 loop reads CASLAGTNVLTF. The DNA of the CDR3 is TGTGCCAGCCTGGCTGGGACCAACGTCCTGACTTTC.

The chain recombines TRBV20-1 with TRBJ2-5; 7 bases are shared with TRBD1. The V gene's germline CDR1 is DFQATT and CDR2 SNEGSKA (reference sequence). The CDR3 is 13 residues long. The ends lost 5 bases at V and 4 bases at J; junction bases unmatched: 7. CDR3 sequence reads: CSAFRDSRETQYF. Here the CDR3 DNA reads TGCAGTGCTTTCCGGGACAGCCGAGAGACCCAGTACTTC.

A few counts support this clonotype. This chain uses TRBV7-9 with TRBJ2-6; 9 bases map to TRBD1. Germline assignment: CDR1 SEHNR and CDR2 FQNEAQ (reference sequence). J lost 0 bases, V lost 8 bases, and 5 bases had no gene match. The CDR3 spans 16 residues. CDR3: CASETGGYSGANVLTF. In nucleotides, the CDR3 is TGTGCCAGCGAAACAGGGGGCTACTCTGGGGCCAACGTCCTGACTTTC.

This clonotype showed up just a few times. The chain joins TRBV7-6 to TRBJ2-5, with D perhaps TRBD1 (5 bases). The germline V and J ends were trimmed by 2 bases and 7 bases, with 11 bases remaining between them. Germline V gives CDR1 SGHVS, CDR2 FNYEAQ. The CDR3 extends over 13 amino acids. The CDR3 protein is CASSLSRETTQYF. CDR3 in DNA: TGTGCCAGCAGCTTAAGCAGGGAAACGACCCAGTACTTC.